These 26 T cell receptor beta chains were sequenced from one sample in a study of blood T cell repertoires in COVID-19. Sequencing used immunoSEQ multiplex PCR; TCRdb keeps in-frame clones, though not all of them. The sample consists of approximately 290,000 clones, about 89% of them appearing once. The specimen sequenced was peripheral blood. Receptor source: a young man with acute or convalescent COVID-19.

The chain uses TRBV5-1 and TRBJ2-2, with TRBD2 identical over 7 bases. The CDR3 totals 15 residues. J lost 1 base, V lost 3 bases, and 3 bases had no gene match. Per germline, CDR1 SGHRS and CDR2 YFSETQ. In DNA, the CDR3 is TGCGCCAGCAGCTCGACGGGGGGGAACACCGGGGAGCTGTTTTTT. This gives the protein CASSSTGGNTGELFF.

The rearrangement links TRBV4-1 to TRBJ1-1; D is undetermined. This CDR3 is 13 amino acids long. Germline V lookup: CDR1 MGHRA, CDR2 YSYEKL. Trimming pared 1 base from V and 0 bases from J, leaving 3 bases between. Here the CDR3 reads CASSQGVNTEAFF. CDR3 DNA: TGCGCCAGCAGCCAAGGAGTGAACACTGAAGCTTTCTTT.

This clone was seen a handful of times. The chain combines TRBV29-1 with TRBJ2-7, with TRBD1 as a possible D gene (6 bases). Germline V lookup: CDR1 SQVTM, CDR2 ANQGSEA. Trimming took 2 bases from V and 5 from J, leaving 19 bases between them. The CDR3 runs to 15 residues. CDR3 in DNA: TGCAGCGTTGAATACGGGACAAAAGGTCCCAACGAGCAGTACTTC. It translates to CSVEYGTKGPNEQYF.

This chain uses TRBV5-4 with TRBJ2-4; 11 bases are a match to TRBD1. The germline V gene has CDR1 SGHNT and CDR2 YYREEE (reference sequence). The V gene end was trimmed by 1 base and the J gene end by 7 bases; junction bases not matched to a gene: 7. The CDR3 has 16 residues. The CDR3: CASSLRVGQGANIQYF. DNA for the CDR3: TGTGCCAGCAGCTTGCGGGTCGGACAGGGGGCGAACATTCAGTACTTC.

This clone was picked up a small number of times. The chain has TRBV5-4 and TRBJ1-2; D is uncertain. This CDR3 contains 12 residues. Germline assignment: CDR1 SGHNT and CDR2 YYREEE (reference sequence). The V end was cut by 4 bases, the J end by 3 bases, with 7 bases between. CDR3: CASSDDYYGYTF. CDR3 nucleotides: TGTGCCAGCAGCGACGACTACTATGGCTACACCTTC.

The chain uses TRBV6-5 and TRBJ1-2; D is unresolved. This CDR3 contains 14 residues. Germline V gives CDR1 MNHEY, CDR2 SVGAGI. The germline V and J ends were trimmed by 2 bases and 6 bases, with 13 bases remaining between them. The CDR3 sequence: CASSYNYVRDGYTF. The CDR3 nucleotides read TGTGCCAGCAGTTACAATTACGTACGGGATGGCTACACCTTC.

The chain links TRBV19 to TRBJ1-5; no clear D gene. Germline CDR1 reads LNHDA; CDR2 reads SQIVND (reference sequence). Trimming took off 7 bases at V and 5 bases at J, with 15 bases between the two ends. The CDR3 has 14 residues. CDR3 nucleotides: TGTGCCAGTAATTTTAGAGAGGGCTATCAGCCCCAGCATTTT. This translates into CASNFREGYQPQHF.

Note on this clone: Other DNA sequences in this sample translate to the same CDR3. The chain is built from TRBV10-1 and TRBJ1-1; maybe TRBD1 (5 bases). Trimming took 3 bases from V and 2 from J, leaving 7 bases between them. The CDR3 has 13 amino acids. Germline-derived CDR1 and CDR2 are WNHNN and SYGVQD (reference sequence). CDR3 DNA: TGCGCCAGCAGTGATCAGGGAAACACTGAAGCTTTCTTT. Translation gives CASSDQGNTEAFF.

The CDR3 protein is CASSLPLRPVNEKLFF. CDR3 bases: TGTGCCAGCAGCTTACCCTTGAGGCCCGTGAATGAAAAACTGTTTTTT. The chain employs TRBV11-2 and TRBJ1-4; D unclear. The CDR3 covers 16 residues. Germline CDR1 SGHAT, CDR2 FQNNGV. V was shortened by 2 bases and J by 5 bases, with 15 bases between the two germline ends.

A single count supports this clone. The chain links TRBV9 to TRBJ1-2, with 9 bases lining up with TRBD1. V shed 2 bases, J shed 8 bases, and the junction held 10 bases outside the gene matches. Germline CDR1 is SGDLS and CDR2 is YYNGEE. CDR3 size: 15 residues. The CDR3 protein is CASSVLGQGSSGYTF. The CDR3 DNA follows: TGTGCCAGCAGCGTCTTGGGACAGGGTTCGTCGGGCTACACCTTC.

The chain uses TRBV29-1 and TRBJ1-3, with D perhaps TRBD1 (5 bases). The CDR3 runs to 14 residues. Germline lookup yields CDR1 SQVTM and CDR2 ANQGSEA. Trimming took off 6 bases at V and 3 bases at J, with 15 bases between the two ends. The CDR3 DNA reads as TGCAGCGTCATGAGCTGGGGCGGTGGAAACACCATATATTTT. Translating it yields CSVMSWGGGNTIYF.

This clone has a single count. V and J are TRBV6-5 and TRBJ2-2; D gene uncertain. CDR1 MNHEY and CDR2 SVGAGI come from the germline V gene. Deletions cut 8 bases from V and 5 bases from J, with 15 bases between. The CDR3 covers 14 residues. CDR3: CASRSSSFTGELFF. CDR3 DNA: TGTGCCAGCCGATCGTCCAGTTTTACCGGGGAGCTGTTTTTT.

This sequence joins TRBV28 and TRBJ2-7; D is undetermined. Germline V gene lookup returns CDR1 MDHEN and CDR2 SYDVKM. The CDR3 contains 9 residues. V was shortened by 9 bases and J by 5 bases, with 5 bases between the two germline ends. Written as DNA, the CDR3 is TGTGCCAGTGGGCACGAGCAGTACTTC. Encoded protein: CASGHEQYF.

V usage is TRBV6-6 and J usage is TRBJ2-5, with D uncertain. CDR1 is MNHNY, CDR2 SVGAGI, per germline (reference sequence). The V gene lost 0 bases and the J gene lost 10 bases, with 15 bases spanning the gap. The CDR3 runs to 14 residues. Here the CDR3 DNA reads TGTGCCAGCAGTTACTCGAAAATTGTTTGGAGCCAGTACTTC. The encoded protein is CASSYSKIVWSQYF.

The V and J genes are TRBV29-1 and TRBJ1-1, with D tentatively TRBD1 (5 bases). The V gene lost 4 bases and the J gene lost 1 base, with 16 bases spanning the gap. The CDR3 consists of 15 residues. Germline-derived CDR1 and CDR2 are SQVTM and ANQGSEA. The CDR3 reads CSVVRGLGWNTEAFF. CDR3 sequence (DNA): TGCAGCGTTGTTCGGGGACTCGGGTGGAACACTGAAGCTTTCTTT.

The rearrangement joins TRBV3-1 (or the pseudogene TRBV3-2) to TRBJ1-2; D might be TRBD1 (5 bases). The V and J ends lost 6 bases and 4 bases respectively, with 12 bases between them. CDR3 size: 13 residues. Germline CDR1 reads LGHDT; CDR2 reads YNNKEL (reference sequence). Here the CDR3 DNA reads TGTGCCAGCAGTTTCGGGGGATCCTATGGCTACACCTTC. It encodes CASSFGGSYGYTF.

This chain links TRBV28 with TRBJ2-1; tentatively, D is TRBD1 (5 bases). V was pared by 6 bases and J by 2 bases, with 14 bases between. The CDR3 has 15 amino acids. From germline, CDR1 is MDHEN and CDR2 SYDVKM. CDR3: CASRRLGVPYNEQFF. The CDR3 region has the DNA TGTGCCAGCAGGCGGTTAGGGGTCCCCTACAATGAGCAGTTCTTC.

This chain connects TRBV7-8 to TRBJ2-5; D is perhaps TRBD2 (6 bases). This CDR3 comprises 13 residues. V was pared by 5 bases and J by 2 bases, with 9 bases between. Germline V gene data show CDR1 as SGHVS and CDR2 as FQNEAQ. DNA for the CDR3: TGTGCCAGCAGCCCGGGGACTCAAGAGACCCAGTACTTC. Amino acid sequence: CASSPGTQETQYF.

The rearrangement uses TRBV7-9 and TRBJ2-7; possibly TRBD1 for D (6 bases). The CDR3 is made up of 14 amino acids. Germline V gives CDR1 SEHNR, CDR2 FQNEAQ (reference sequence). V was cut by 4 bases and J by 0 bases, with 10 bases left in between. The CDR3 region has the DNA TGTGCCAGCAGCTCAGGACAGCTCTCCTACGAGCAGTACTTC. This codes for CASSSGQLSYEQYF.

This clone was seen just once. The chain recombines TRBV30 with TRBJ2-4; tentatively, D is TRBD1 (6 bases). The CDR3 loop spans 17 amino acids. The V and J ends lost 2 bases and 0 bases respectively, with 17 bases between them. Germline V gene sequence: CDR1 GTSNPN, CDR2 SVGIG (reference sequence). DNA of the CDR3: TGTGCCTGGAGTCTGGGACACCTATCGAAAGCCAAAAACATTCAGTACTTC. Translation gives CAWSLGHLSKAKNIQYF.

The rearrangement links TRBV5-1 to TRBJ2-5; perhaps TRBD1 as D (6 bases). From germline, CDR1 is SGHRS and CDR2 YFSETQ. CDR3 size: 15 residues. The ends were cut back, 5 bases at V and 5 bases at J, with 19 bases in the middle. DNA of the CDR3: TGCGCCAGCAGTCCAGGACAGTCCACCCGGGAGACCCAGTACTTC. This sequence encodes CASSPGQSTRETQYF.

The V gene is TRBV12-3 or TRBV12-4, the J gene TRBJ1-2; D unresolved. Trimming left V 3 bases short and J 10 bases short, with 9 bases between. The length of the CDR3 is 11 residues. The CDR3 reads CASSLYNFYTF. The CDR3 region has the DNA TGTGCCAGCAGTTTGTATAACTTCTACACCTTC.

The chain couples TRBV5-5 to TRBJ2-1; 10 bases are a match to TRBD2. V lost 9 bases, J lost 9 bases, and 12 bases stayed unmatched. This CDR3 spans 14 amino acids. Germline CDR1 reads SGHKS; CDR2 reads YYEKEE (reference sequence). The CDR3 bases are TGTGCCACCGAATCTAGCGGGGGAGGAGGTGAGCAGTTCTTC. It codes for CATESSGGGGEQFF.

This chain uses TRBV5-1 with TRBJ1-4; D unclear. Trimming left V 1 base short and J 3 bases short, with 10 bases between. Germline values: CDR1 SGHRS, CDR2 YFSETQ. The CDR3 is 15 amino acids. The CDR3 sequence: CASSLPSLANEKLFF. CDR3 coding DNA: TGCGCCAGCAGCTTGCCCTCTCTAGCTAATGAAAAACTGTTTTTT.

The chain combines TRBV27 with TRBJ2-7; TRBD1 is a possible D gene (5 bases). CDR1 and CDR2 (germline): MNHEY, SMNVEV (reference sequence). The length of the CDR3 is 13 residues. Trimming removed 6 bases from V and 3 bases from J, with 12 bases in between. The chain's CDR3 is CASRKQGYYEQYF. The CDR3 bases are TGTGCCAGCAGGAAGCAGGGTTACTACGAGCAGTACTTC.

The chain recombines TRBV6-4 with TRBJ2-2, with a possible D match to TRBD2 (5 bases). Trimming removed 6 bases from V and 6 bases from J, with 14 bases in between. The germline V gene has CDR1 MRHNA and CDR2 SNTAGT. The CDR3 spans 14 residues. CDR3 DNA: TGTGCCAGCAGGCCCCGGGAAGACGCCGGGGAGCTGTTTTTT. Protein: CASRPREDAGELFF.